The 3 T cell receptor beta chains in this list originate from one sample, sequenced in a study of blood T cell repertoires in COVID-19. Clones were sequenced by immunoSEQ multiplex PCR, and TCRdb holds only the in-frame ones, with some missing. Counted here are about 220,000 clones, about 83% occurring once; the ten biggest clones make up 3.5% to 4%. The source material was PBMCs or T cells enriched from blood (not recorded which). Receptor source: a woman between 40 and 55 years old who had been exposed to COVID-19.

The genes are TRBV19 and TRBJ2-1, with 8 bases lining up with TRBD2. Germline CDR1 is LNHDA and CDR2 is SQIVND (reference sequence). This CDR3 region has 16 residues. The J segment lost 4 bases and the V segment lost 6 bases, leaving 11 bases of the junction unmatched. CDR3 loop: CASRQAGGAGYNEQFF. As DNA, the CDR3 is TGTGCCAGTAGGCAAGCCGGGGGGGCAGGGTACAATGAGCAGTTCTTC.

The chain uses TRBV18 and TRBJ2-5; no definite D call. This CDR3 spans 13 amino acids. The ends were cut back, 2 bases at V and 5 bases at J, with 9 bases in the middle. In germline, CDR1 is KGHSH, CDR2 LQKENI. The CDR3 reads CASSPSGRETQYF. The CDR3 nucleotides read TGTGCCAGCTCACCATCGGGTCGGGAGACCCAGTACTTC.

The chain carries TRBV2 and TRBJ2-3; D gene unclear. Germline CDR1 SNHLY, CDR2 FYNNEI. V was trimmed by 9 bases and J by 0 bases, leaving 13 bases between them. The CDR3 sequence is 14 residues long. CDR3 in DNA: TGTGCCAGTGAGAGTACCAGGAGCACAGATACGCAGTATTTT. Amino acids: CASESTRSTDTQYF.